The 10 T cell receptor beta chains presented below share a single source sample, sequenced in a study of blood T cell repertoires in COVID-19. Libraries were prepared by immunoSEQ multiplex PCR; TCRdb keeps only in-frame clonotypes and omits some of them. Here the sample spans 200,000 to 250,000 clones, around 80% being singletons. Sequencing used peripheral blood. These receptors were taken from a woman at least 80 years old with COVID-19, enrolled during active disease.

A single count supports this clone. The chain uses TRBV7-9 and TRBJ1-6; D unresolved. The CDR3 is made up of 14 amino acids. V lost 6 bases and J lost 0, with 6 bases in between. Germline V lookup: CDR1 SEHNR, CDR2 FQNEAQ (reference sequence). The CDR3: CASRQSSYNSPLHF. CDR3 bases: TGTGCCAGCAGACAGAGCTCCTATAATTCACCCCTCCACTTT.

The rearrangement joins TRBV7-9 to TRBJ1-2; no reliable D call. The CDR3 has 13 residues. V lost 2 bases, J lost 4 bases, and 8 bases lay in between. Germline V gene sequence: CDR1 SEHNR, CDR2 FQNEAQ (reference sequence). The CDR3 DNA reads TGTGCCAGCAGCTTACAGTCCAGCTATGGCTACACCTTC. As protein: CASSLQSSYGYTF.

The chain couples TRBV2 to TRBJ1-6; 7 nucleotides agree with TRBD1. CDR1 is SNHLY and CDR2 is FYNNEI in the germline V gene. V dropped 2 bases and J dropped 7; count of bases not matched to a gene: 5. The CDR3 contains 15 residues. The CDR3 nucleotides are TGTGCCAGCAGTGAAACCGCAGGGGGAAATTCACCCCTCCACTTT. As protein: CASSETAGGNSPLHF.

The chain recombines TRBV29-1 with TRBJ1-5; 11 bases align to TRBD1. Germline V gene data show CDR1 as SQVTM and CDR2 as ANQGSEA. The J segment lost 5 bases and the V segment lost 7 bases, leaving 4 bases of the junction unmatched. The CDR3 extends over 13 amino acids. This chain's CDR3 is CSAGTGGDQPQHF. CDR3 bases: TGCAGCGCCGGGACAGGGGGGGATCAGCCCCAGCATTTT.

J is TRBJ2-5 and V is TRBV14, with TRBD2 identical over 11 bases. This CDR3 contains 17 residues. Germline V gene data show CDR1 as SGHDN and CDR2 as FVKESK. V dropped 4 bases and J dropped 5; count of bases not matched to a gene: 12. The CDR3 sequence: CASSRRKTSGGGETQYF. CDR3 bases: TGTGCCAGCAGCCGGAGGAAAACTAGCGGGGGAGGCGAGACCCAGTACTTC.

The V call is TRBV5-1, the J call TRBJ2-5; 8 bases fit TRBD2. The CDR3 consists of 15 residues. Germline CDR1 reads SGHRS; CDR2 reads YFSETQ. Trimming cost V 6 bases and J 2 bases; bases outside gene matches: 9. CDR3 region: CASNRGGTSQETQYF. The CDR3 DNA reads as TGCGCCAGCAATCGCGGGGGGACATCGCAAGAGACCCAGTACTTC.

The chain links TRBV4-1 to TRBJ2-3; TRBD2 agrees at 8 bases. The junction had 12 bases not matched to a gene; V was cut back by 5 bases and J by 2 bases. There are 17 residues in the CDR3. Germline V gene sequence: CDR1 MGHRA, CDR2 YSYEKL. The CDR3 DNA reads as TGCGCCAGCAGCTTCGACCTTGCGGGAGGACTCACAGATACGCAGTATTTT. This sequence encodes CASSFDLAGGLTDTQYF.

The chain recombines TRBV19 with TRBJ2-7; D perhaps matches TRBD2 (6 bases). The CDR3 spans 14 residues. Germline V gives CDR1 LNHDA, CDR2 SQIVND (reference sequence). V lost 3 bases, J lost 1 base, and 10 bases lay in between. In DNA form, the CDR3 reads TGTGCCAGTAGTATTACGGAGGGGTCCTACGAGCAGTACTTC. It yields the protein CASSITEGSYEQYF.

The chain is built from TRBV5-1 and TRBJ2-2; D gene ambiguous. This CDR3 contains 16 residues. V lost 1 base and J 2 bases, leaving 12 bases between the germline ends. CDR1 SGHRS and CDR2 YFSETQ come from the germline V gene. CDR3 DNA sequence: TGCGCCAGCAGCTTGTTCCTAGATACCAACACCGGGGAGCTGTTTTTT. Residues: CASSLFLDTNTGELFF.

At least ten counts were recorded for this clone. The chain has TRBV10-1 and TRBJ1-3, with D unresolved. Germline V lookup: CDR1 WNHNN, CDR2 SYGVQD (reference sequence). V lost 1 base, J lost 0 bases, and 4 bases lay in between. CDR3 length: 14 residues. CDR3 residues: CASSEFISGNTIYF. CDR3 coding DNA: TGCGCCAGCAGTGAGTTTATCTCTGGAAACACCATATATTTT.